This TCR beta chain was retrieved from a study of control samples from healthy donors and cancer patients (TCRdb year 2020). This clone came up once. What this receptor recognizes is not known. No much larger clone is present one base from it, and per-base qualities are unavailable. CDR3 length: 14 amino acids, cysteine to phenylalanine. Only the CDR3 part of the read is kept: 42 bases, read in frame from the first base. Trimming takes 4 bases from V and 5 bases from J, and the germline ends sit 11 bases apart. Per the germline V gene, SGHTA is the CDR1 and FQGTGA is the CDR2. The library relied on the immunoSEQ multiplex PCR assay. The table was pulled from immuneACCESS by TCRdb, which kept in-frame rearrangements only. Such tables lose some clones; where checked, under half of the loss comes from unresolved V genes, and the rest has no known cause. Across this sample there are fewer than 120,000 clones, with 85% to 90% seen only once. 3.5% to 4.5% of the sample rests with the top ten.

The sequence links TRBV7-3 to TRBJ2-2; TRBD1 is a possible D gene, resting on 6 matching bases. The sequence was obtained from a woman aged 55-70 years with lung cancer. The specimen was PBMCs. The base sequence is TGTGCCAGCAGCTCGGGACACCGAACCGGGGAGCTGTTTTTT. It translates to CASSSGHRTGELFF.